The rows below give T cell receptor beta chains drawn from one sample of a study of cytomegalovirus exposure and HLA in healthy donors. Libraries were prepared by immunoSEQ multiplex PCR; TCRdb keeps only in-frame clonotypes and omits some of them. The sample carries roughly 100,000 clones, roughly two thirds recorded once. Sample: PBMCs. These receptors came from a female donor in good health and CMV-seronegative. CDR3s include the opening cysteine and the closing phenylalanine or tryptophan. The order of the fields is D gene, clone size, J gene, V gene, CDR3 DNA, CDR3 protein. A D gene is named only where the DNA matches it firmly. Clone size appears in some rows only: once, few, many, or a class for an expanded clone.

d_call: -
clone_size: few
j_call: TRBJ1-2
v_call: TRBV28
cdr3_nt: TGTGCCAGCACCCGGGGGGTCAGGGGCTACACCTTC
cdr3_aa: CASTRGVRGYTF

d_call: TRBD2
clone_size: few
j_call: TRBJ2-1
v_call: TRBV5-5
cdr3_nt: TGTGCCAGCAGCCAGGGACTAGGGGGCAATGAGCAGTTCTTC
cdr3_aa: CASSQGLGGNEQFF

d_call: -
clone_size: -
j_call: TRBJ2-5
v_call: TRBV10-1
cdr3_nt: TGCGCCAGCAGTGAGTACCCTTCGGGGGAGCAGTACTTC
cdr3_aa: CASSEYPSGEQYF

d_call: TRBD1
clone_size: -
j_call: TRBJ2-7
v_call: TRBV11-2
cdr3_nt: TGTGCCAGCAGCTTACCCGAGGGGGCGGCCTACGAGCAGTACTTC
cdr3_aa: CASSLPEGAAYEQYF

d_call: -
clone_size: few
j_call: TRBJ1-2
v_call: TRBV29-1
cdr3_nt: TGCAGCGTCCAAGAGCCAGGGAACTTTGGCTACACCTTC
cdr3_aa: CSVQEPGNFGYTF

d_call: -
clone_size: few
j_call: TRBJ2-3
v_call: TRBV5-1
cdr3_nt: TGCGCCAGCAGCATACAGGTCCCTGAGGCAGATACGCAGTATTTT
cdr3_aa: CASSIQVPEADTQYF

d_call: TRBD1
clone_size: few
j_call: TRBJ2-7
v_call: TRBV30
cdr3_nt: TGTGCCTGGAGTCCCGGGACAGGGGGCTACGAGCAGTACTTC
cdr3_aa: CAWSPGTGGYEQYF

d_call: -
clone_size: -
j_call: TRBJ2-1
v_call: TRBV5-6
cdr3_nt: TGTGCCAGCAGCTTGGGGGGCAGGGGATCCTACAATGAGCAGTTCTTC
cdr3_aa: CASSLGGRGSYNEQFF

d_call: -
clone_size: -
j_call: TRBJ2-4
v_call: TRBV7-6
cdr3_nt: TGTGCCAGCAGCTCCCGGCAGGGTGGCCTAGCCAAAAACATTCAGTACTTC
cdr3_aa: CASSSRQGGLAKNIQYF

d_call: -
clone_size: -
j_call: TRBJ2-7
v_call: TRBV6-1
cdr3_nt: TGTGCCAGCAGTGAAGCGCAACTTTCGAGCAGGGAGGACTTC
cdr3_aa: CASSEAQLSSREDF

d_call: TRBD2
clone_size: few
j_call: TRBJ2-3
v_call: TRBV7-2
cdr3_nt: TGTGCCAGCAGCTTTCGACTAGCGGGAGGGAAAGATACGCAGTATTTT
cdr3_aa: CASSFRLAGGKDTQYF

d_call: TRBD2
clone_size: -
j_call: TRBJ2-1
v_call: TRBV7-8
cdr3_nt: TGTGCCAGCAGCCCATTGTCGGTGAGCGGGAGGGCCCTTTACAATGAGCAGTTCTTC
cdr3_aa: CASSPLSVSGRALYNEQFF

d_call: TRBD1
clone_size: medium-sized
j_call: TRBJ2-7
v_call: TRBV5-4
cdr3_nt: TGTGCCAGCAGCTTTGACAGGGTAGGGGACGAGCAGTACTTC
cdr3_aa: CASSFDRVGDEQYF

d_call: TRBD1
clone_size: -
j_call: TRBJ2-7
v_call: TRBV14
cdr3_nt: TGTGCCAGCAGCGAAGGACAGGTTAGCGAGCAGTACTTC
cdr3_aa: CASSEGQVSEQYF

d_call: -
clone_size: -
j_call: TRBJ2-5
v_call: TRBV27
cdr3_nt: TGTGCCAGTAGAGAGCTAGCAGAACAAGAGACCCAGTACTTC
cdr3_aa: CASRELAEQETQYF

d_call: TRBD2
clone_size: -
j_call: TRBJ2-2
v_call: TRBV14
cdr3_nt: TGTGCCAGCAGTCACAGACCAGCGGGATGGGCGAACACCGGGGAGCTGTTTTTT
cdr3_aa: CASSHRPAGWANTGELFF

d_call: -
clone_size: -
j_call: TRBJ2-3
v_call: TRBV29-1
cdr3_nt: TGCAGCGTTGAGGGGCAGGGGATGACAGATACGCAGTATTTT
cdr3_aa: CSVEGQGMTDTQYF

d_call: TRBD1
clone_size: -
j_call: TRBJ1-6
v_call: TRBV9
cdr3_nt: TGTGCCAGCAGCGTAGGGACAGGGGTCTCACCCCTCCACTTT
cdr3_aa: CASSVGTGVSPLHF

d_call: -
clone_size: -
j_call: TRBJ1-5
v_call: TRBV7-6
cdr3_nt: TGTGCCAGCAAACTCATGCCCCGCAGGGAAGAGAATCAGCCCCAGCATTTT
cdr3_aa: CASKLMPRREENQPQHF

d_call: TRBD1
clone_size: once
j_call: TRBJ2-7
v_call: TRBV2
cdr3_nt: TGTGCCATACGGGACAGTCCCTACGAGCAGTACTTC
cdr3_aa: CAIRDSPYEQYF

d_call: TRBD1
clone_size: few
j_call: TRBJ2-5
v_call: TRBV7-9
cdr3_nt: TGTTCCAGCATTGGGACAGGGGGGACCCAGTACTTC
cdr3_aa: CSSIGTGGTQYF

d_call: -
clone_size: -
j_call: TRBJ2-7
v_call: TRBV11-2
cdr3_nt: TGTGCCAGCAGCTTAGCTAGAACGGGGGAGCAGTACTTC
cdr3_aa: CASSLARTGEQYF

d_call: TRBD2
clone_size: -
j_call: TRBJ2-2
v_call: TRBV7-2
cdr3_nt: TGTGCCAGCAGCAAGAGCGGGAGATTAACCGGGGAGCTGTTTTTT
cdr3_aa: CASSKSGRLTGELFF

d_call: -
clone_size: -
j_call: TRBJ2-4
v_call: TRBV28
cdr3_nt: TGTGCCAGCAGTTTATTTCGGGGGACCAAAAACATTCAGTACTTC
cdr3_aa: CASSLFRGTKNIQYF

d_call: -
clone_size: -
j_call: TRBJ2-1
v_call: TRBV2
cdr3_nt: TGTGCCAGCAGTGAACGACTAGATGGGTACAATGAGCAGTTCTTC
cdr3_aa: CASSERLDGYNEQFF

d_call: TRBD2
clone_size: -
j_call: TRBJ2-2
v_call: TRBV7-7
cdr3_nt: TGTGCTAGCAGTCACGGACTAGCGGGAGGGTCTCCCGGGGAGCTGTTTTTT
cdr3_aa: CASSHGLAGGSPGELFF

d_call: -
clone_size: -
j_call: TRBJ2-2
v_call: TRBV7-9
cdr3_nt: TGTGCCAGCACCCCACCCTTAAGCGACACCGGGGAGCTGTTTTTT
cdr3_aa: CASTPPLSDTGELFF

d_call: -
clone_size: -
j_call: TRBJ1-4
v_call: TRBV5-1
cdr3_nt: TGCGCCAGCAGCTTGGCCGGGAGCGAAAAACTGTTTTTT
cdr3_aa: CASSLAGSEKLFF

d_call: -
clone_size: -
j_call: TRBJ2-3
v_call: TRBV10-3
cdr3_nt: TGTGCCATCGCTGGTCAGACAGATACGCAGTATTTT
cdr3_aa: CAIAGQTDTQYF

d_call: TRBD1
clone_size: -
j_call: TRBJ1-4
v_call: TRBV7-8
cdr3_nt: TGTGCCAGCAGCCTAAAAGGGACAGTAGATGAAAAACTGTTTTTT
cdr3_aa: CASSLKGTVDEKLFF

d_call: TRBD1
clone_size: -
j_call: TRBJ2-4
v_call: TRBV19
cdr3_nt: TGTGCCAGTAGTACCCGGTCTGGGGGACAGGTCATTCAGTACTTC
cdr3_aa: CASSTRSGGQVIQYF

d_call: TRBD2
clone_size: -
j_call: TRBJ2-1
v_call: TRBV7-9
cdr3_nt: TGTGCCAGCAGCTCCCCGGGACTAGCGGGAGGGCATGAGCAGTTCTTC
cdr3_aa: CASSSPGLAGGHEQFF

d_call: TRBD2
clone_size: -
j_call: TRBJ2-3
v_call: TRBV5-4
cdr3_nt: TGTGCCAGCAGCGATCTAGCGGGAACTACAGATACGCAGTATTTT
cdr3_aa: CASSDLAGTTDTQYF

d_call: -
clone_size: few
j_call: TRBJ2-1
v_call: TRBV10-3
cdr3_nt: TGTGCCATCAGCGAAGGAAGAGGAAATGAGCAGTTCTTC
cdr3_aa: CAISEGRGNEQFF

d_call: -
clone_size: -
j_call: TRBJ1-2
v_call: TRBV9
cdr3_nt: TGTGCCAGCACCTACTCACTCGGCGGGGGCGCGAATGGCTACACCTTC
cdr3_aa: CASTYSLGGGANGYTF

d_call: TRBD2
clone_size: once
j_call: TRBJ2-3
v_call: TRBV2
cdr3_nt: TGTGCCAGCAGTGTAGCGGGAGTAGGAGATACGCAGTATTTT
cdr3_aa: CASSVAGVGDTQYF

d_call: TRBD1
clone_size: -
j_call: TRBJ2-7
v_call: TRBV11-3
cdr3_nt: TGTGCCAGCAGCCCGACGACAGGGGGCTCCGAGCAGTACTTC
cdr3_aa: CASSPTTGGSEQYF

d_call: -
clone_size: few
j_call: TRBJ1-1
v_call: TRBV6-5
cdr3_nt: TGTGCCAGCAGTGCGCAGACAGTAGCTGAAGCTTTCTTT
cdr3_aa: CASSAQTVAEAFF

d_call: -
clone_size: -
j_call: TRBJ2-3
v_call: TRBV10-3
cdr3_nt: TGTGCCATCAGTGGACAGGTGTCCACAGATACGCAGTATTTT
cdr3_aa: CAISGQVSTDTQYF

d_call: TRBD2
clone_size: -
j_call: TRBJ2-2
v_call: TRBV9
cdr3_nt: TGTGCCAGCAGCGTTTCGGCGGGAGCCACCGGGGAGCTGTTTTTT
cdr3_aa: CASSVSAGATGELFF

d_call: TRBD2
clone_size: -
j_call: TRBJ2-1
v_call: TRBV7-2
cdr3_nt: TGTGCCAGCAGCTTAACCCCTAGCGGGTACAATGAGCAGTTCTTC
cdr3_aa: CASSLTPSGYNEQFF